This passage covers 20 T cell receptor beta chains from one sample sequenced in a study of blood T cell repertoires in COVID-19. The data were produced by immunoSEQ multiplex PCR, yet TCRdb's version contains in-frame clones alone and is incomplete. The table shows about 170,000 clones, with roughly 78% occurring only once. Sequencing input: PBMCs or T cells enriched from blood (not recorded which). These receptors originate from a woman in her seventies in a cohort exposed to, infected with or recovered from COVID-19 (not recorded which).

The chain is built from TRBV12-3 or TRBV12-4 and TRBJ1-1; D not certain. V shed 7 bases and J shed 4 bases, with 13 bases lying between them. This CDR3 has 13 residues. The CDR3 sequence: CASTSGGFTEAFF. The CDR3 bases are TGTGCCAGCACCAGCGGTGGGTTCACTGAAGCTTTCTTT.

The chain carries TRBV10-3 and TRBJ1-1, with D uncertain. Germline CDR1 and CDR2: ENHRY and SYGVKD. This CDR3 is 13 amino acids long. Trimming took 4 bases from V and 1 from J, leaving 7 bases between them. The CDR3 is CAISVRQNTEAFF. The CDR3 DNA reads TGTGCCATCAGTGTCCGACAGAACACTGAAGCTTTCTTT.

The chain couples TRBV19 to TRBJ1-2; 7 bases line up with TRBD1. The CDR3 covers 15 residues. Germline CDR1 LNHDA, CDR2 SQIVND (reference sequence). V trimming: 7 bases; J trimming: 0 bases; junction bases outside the gene matches: 8. This chain's CDR3 is CASTRRGQSNYGYTF. The CDR3 DNA sequence: TGTGCCAGTACTCGAAGGGGGCAATCTAACTATGGCTACACCTTC.

This sequence joins TRBV6-1 and TRBJ1-5, with D hard to call. Germline lookup yields CDR1 MNHNS and CDR2 SASEGT. This CDR3 is 13 amino acids long. V was trimmed by 2 bases and J by 11 bases, leaving 13 bases between them. The CDR3 nucleotides are TGTGCCAGCAGTGAATCGGCTTCTAGTACCCAGCATTTT. This encodes CASSESASSTQHF.

CDR3 nucleotides: TGCGCCAGCAACCCGGGACAGGCTTTCTATGGCTACACCTTC. Translated, it gives CASNPGQAFYGYTF. The V gene is TRBV5-1, the J gene TRBJ1-2, with 8 bases aligning to TRBD1. The CDR3 loop spans 14 amino acids. V trimming: 6 bases; J trimming: 4 bases; junction bases outside the gene matches: 8. The germline gives CDR1 SGHRS, CDR2 YFSETQ.

This chain joins TRBV4-1 and TRBJ1-5; no firm D call. The CDR3 spans 17 residues. V was clipped by 4 bases and J by 4 bases, with 20 bases between them. Germline CDR1 is MGHRA and CDR2 is YSYEKL. The CDR3 region is CASSLGCPDCYNQPQHF. CDR3 bases: TGCGCCAGCAGCCTTGGGTGTCCGGACTGTTATAATCAGCCCCAGCATTTT.

The gene calls are TRBV7-9 and TRBJ2-3; 8 nucleotides align to TRBD1. Looked up from germline, CDR1 is SEHNR and CDR2 is FQNEAQ (reference sequence). This CDR3 has 13 amino acids. V trimming: 5 bases; J trimming: 6 bases; junction bases outside the gene matches: 4. Here the CDR3 DNA reads TGTGCCAGCAGCATACGACAGGGGGATACGCAGTATTTT. It translates to CASSIRQGDTQYF.

The chain employs TRBV11-1 and TRBJ2-3; 8 bases match TRBD2. V gave up 1 base and J gave up 5 bases; unmatched junction bases: 2. This CDR3 spans 14 amino acids. The germline CDR1 and CDR2 sequences are SGHAT and FQDESV (reference sequence). CDR3 sequence: CASSLGAGVDTQYF. CDR3 nucleotides: TGTGCCAGCAGCTTAGGAGCGGGAGTAGATACGCAGTATTTT.

This clone was recorded once. The chain couples TRBV18 to TRBJ1-3; 11 bases map to TRBD1. With 5 bases clipped from V and 4 bases from J, the junction kept 4 bases outside the gene matches. From germline, CDR1 is KGHSH and CDR2 LQKENI. The CDR3 extends over 15 amino acids. The CDR3 is CASSGQGATGNTIYF. The CDR3 DNA reads TGTGCCAGCTCAGGACAGGGGGCGACCGGAAACACCATATATTTT.

The CDR3 spells CASSQEGLAGENEQFF. The CDR3 DNA reads as TGCGCCAGCAGCCAAGAGGGACTAGCGGGAGAGAATGAGCAGTTCTTC. The chain uses TRBV4-1 and TRBJ2-1; 14 bases align to TRBD2. The V gene's germline CDR1 is MGHRA and CDR2 YSYEKL. Trimming cost V 0 bases and J 7 bases; bases outside gene matches: 2. CDR3 length equals 16 residues.

This chain connects TRBV4-1 to TRBJ2-1, with 9 bases matching TRBD2. CDR1 and CDR2 (germline): MGHRA, YSYEKL. The CDR3 totals 15 residues. After removal of 1 base from V and 8 bases from J, the junction contained 6 bases not matched to a gene. This chain's CDR3 is CASSQGLAALDEQFF. CDR3 DNA sequence: TGCGCCAGCAGCCAAGGACTAGCGGCTTTGGATGAGCAGTTCTTC.

The chain combines TRBV7-9 with TRBJ2-7; 7 nucleotides line up with TRBD1. CDR1 and CDR2 from the germline V gene are SEHNR and FQNEAQ (reference sequence). This CDR3 has 15 amino acids. The J segment lost 2 bases and the V segment lost 1 base, leaving 5 bases of the junction unmatched. CDR3 bases: TGTGCCAGCAGCTTAGTGGGACAGCTCACCTACGAGCAGTACTTC. Its translation: CASSLVGQLTYEQYF.

The chain carries TRBV7-9 and TRBJ1-1; tentatively, D is TRBD1 (5 bases). Germline CDR1 is SEHNR and CDR2 is FQNEAQ (reference sequence). The CDR3 has 11 amino acids. Trimming cost V 8 bases and J 8 bases, with 12 bases left between them. The DNA of the CDR3 is TGTGCCAGCCAGAATACAGGCGAAGCTTTCTTT. It is translated as CASQNTGEAFF.

The J gene is TRBJ2-7, the V gene TRBV5-1; the match to TRBD2 covers 9 bases. The CDR3 totals 15 residues. V lost 0 bases and J lost 5; bases outside the gene matches: 6. The germline V gene has CDR1 SGHRS and CDR2 YFSETQ. The chain's CDR3 is CASSLDLAGVNEQYF. The DNA for the CDR3 is TGCGCCAGCAGCTTGGACTTAGCGGGAGTGAACGAGCAGTACTTC.

Only a few counts were recorded for this clone. The V call is TRBV5-8, the J call TRBJ1-6; no firm D call. Trimming pared 5 bases from V and 7 bases from J, leaving 4 bases between. The CDR3 has 11 amino acids. Germline lookup yields CDR1 SGHTS and CDR2 YDEGEE. CDR3 loop: CASSRNSPLHF. CDR3 coding DNA: TGTGCCAGCAGTCGGAATTCACCCCTCCACTTT.

The J gene is TRBJ2-1, the V gene TRBV11-2, with TRBD2 matching over 10 bases. J gave up 5 bases and V 1 base, and 5 bases lay outside the gene matches. CDR3 length equals 16 residues. Germline V gives CDR1 SGHAT, CDR2 FQNNGV. CDR3 in amino acids: CASSLGSSGSHNEQFF. The CDR3 region has the DNA TGTGCCAGCAGCTTAGGGTCTAGCGGGAGCCACAATGAGCAGTTCTTC.

This clone was seen only once. The rearrangement uses TRBV3-1 (or the pseudogene TRBV3-2) and TRBJ2-2; D is unresolved. This CDR3 is 12 amino acids long. The germline V gene encodes CDR1 LGHDT and CDR2 YNNKEL (reference sequence). V gave up 2 bases and J gave up 6 bases, with 4 bases separating them. The CDR3 coding sequence is TGTGCCAGCAGCCAATCTTCCGGGGAGCTGTTTTTT. This translates into CASSQSSGELFF.

The chain has TRBV29-1 and TRBJ2-3, with 7 bases aligning to TRBD1. In germline, CDR1 is SQVTM, CDR2 ANQGSEA. With 3 bases clipped from V and 1 base from J, the junction kept 4 bases outside the gene matches. The CDR3 consists of 14 residues. This CDR3 reads CSVEPGQGTDTQYF. CDR3 in DNA: TGCAGCGTTGAGCCTGGACAGGGCACAGATACGCAGTATTTT.

The count of this clone is one. This chain connects TRBV28 to TRBJ1-2, with no clear D. Germline lookup yields CDR1 MDHEN and CDR2 SYDVKM. The length of the CDR3 is 12 residues. The ends were cut back, 10 bases at V and 2 bases at J, with 11 bases in the middle. This CDR3 reads CATGAGNYGYTF. As DNA, the CDR3 is TGTGCCACGGGAGCGGGGAACTATGGCTACACCTTC.

This clone has just a few counts. The V call is TRBV27, the J call TRBJ1-5, with 7 bases identical to TRBD1. Per germline, CDR1 MNHEY and CDR2 SMNVEV (reference sequence). V shed 5 bases and J 1 base; nucleotides not matched to a gene: 11. The CDR3 is 17 residues long. The CDR3 nucleotides read TGTGCCAGCAGTCCCCCTTCAGGGGGTCGGAGCAATCAGCCCCAGCATTTT. Amino acid sequence: CASSPPSGGRSNQPQHF.